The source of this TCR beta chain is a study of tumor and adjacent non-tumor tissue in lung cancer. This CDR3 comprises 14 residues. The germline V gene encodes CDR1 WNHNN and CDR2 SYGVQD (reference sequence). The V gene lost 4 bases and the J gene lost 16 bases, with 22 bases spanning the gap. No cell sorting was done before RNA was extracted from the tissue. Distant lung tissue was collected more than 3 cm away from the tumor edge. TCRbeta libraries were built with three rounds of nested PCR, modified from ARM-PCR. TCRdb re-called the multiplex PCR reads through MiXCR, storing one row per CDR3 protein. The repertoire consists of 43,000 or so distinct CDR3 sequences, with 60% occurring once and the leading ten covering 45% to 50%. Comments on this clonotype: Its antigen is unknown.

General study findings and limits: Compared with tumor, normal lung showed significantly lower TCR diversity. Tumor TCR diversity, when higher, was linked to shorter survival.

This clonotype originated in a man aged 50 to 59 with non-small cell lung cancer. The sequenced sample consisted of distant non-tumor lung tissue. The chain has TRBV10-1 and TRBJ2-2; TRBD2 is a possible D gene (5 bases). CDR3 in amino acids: CASSGGVNTGMPFF. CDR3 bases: TGCGCCAGCAGTGGAGGAGTGAACACCGGGATGCCGTTTTTT.